This is a list of T cell receptor beta chains from one sample in a study of early T cells in non-severe SARS-CoV-2 infection. Each CDR3 protein is one row after TCRdb ran MiXCR on the 5' RACE reads. The sample has fewer than 75,000 distinct CDR3 sequences; roughly a fifth are singletons. The specimen was whole blood, collected at baseline. The origin of the receptors is an adult who was a healthcare worker with PCR-confirmed SARS-CoV-2 infection or an uninfected control (not recorded which). The CDR3 runs from the conserved cysteine through the conserved F or W. D genes are given only for firm matches. Clone size is stated in some rows and not others, as once, few, many or a class when expanded.

j_call clone_size d_call v_call cdr3_nt cdr3_aa
TRBJ2-7 many TRBD1 TRBV2 TGTGCCAGCAGTATAAACGGACAGGGGGGCGAGTACGAGCAGTACTTC CASSINGQGGEYEQYF
TRBJ2-7 few NA TRBV15 TGTGCCACCAGCAAGGACAGCGCCTTGGGCGAGCAGTACTTC CATSKDSALGEQYF
TRBJ2-2 few NA TRBV3-1 TGTGCCAGCAGCCAAGGGTACAGCACCGGGGAGCTGTTTTTT CASSQGYSTGELFF
TRBJ1-1 NA NA TRBV5-1 TGCGCCAGCAGCTTGGAAGTGGAAAAGGGGGGCACTGAAGCTTTCTTT CASSLEVEKGGTEAFF
TRBJ2-7 few NA TRBV5-5 TGTGCCAGCAGCTTGGATTCAGGGTCGGGCGCCTACGAGCAGTACTTC CASSLDSGSGAYEQYF
TRBJ1-2 NA NA TRBV2 TGTGCCAGCAGTGAAGCGGCAGGCTACACCTTC CASSEAAGYTF
TRBJ2-2 NA NA TRBV29-1 TGCCTCCTCTCTGAAGCGAACACCGGGGAGCTGTTTTTT CLLSEANTGELFF
TRBJ1-1 NA NA TRBV4-2 TGTGCCAGCAGCCAAGAAGGTGGTCCTAACACTGAAGCTTTCTTT CASSQEGGPNTEAFF
TRBJ2-7 NA NA TRBV29-1 TGCAGCGCGGGGTCGTTGTACGAGCAGTACTTC CSAGSLYEQYF
TRBJ2-7 few NA TRBV7-9 TGTGCCAGCAGCTCGCTTTTGCGGGGGCACGAGCAGTACTTC CASSSLLRGHEQYF
TRBJ1-1 few NA TRBV30 TGTGCCTGGAATGGCCTCCACACTGAAGCTTTCTTT CAWNGLHTEAFF
TRBJ2-5 NA NA TRBV20-1 TGCAGTGCTAGGCCTAAAGAGACCCAGTACTTC CSARPKETQYF
TRBJ1-1 NA NA TRBV20-1 TGCAGTGCTGGCGAAGACATTTTTTTCTTT CSAGEDIFFF
TRBJ1-1 many NA TRBV6-6 TGTGCCAGCAGTGAACAGGGGAACACTGAAGCTTTCTTT CASSEQGNTEAFF
TRBJ1-1 few NA TRBV9 TGTGCCAGCAGCGTTTTGGGAGGCACTGAAGCTTTCTTT CASSVLGGTEAFF
TRBJ1-4 NA NA TRBV29-1 TGCAGCGTCTCCAAGGGGAAGGAAAAACTGTTTTTT CSVSKGKEKLFF
TRBJ1-2 NA NA TRBV4-1 TGCGCCAGCAGCCAAGGGGGAGGGGCCGGCTATGGCTACACCTTC CASSQGGGAGYGYTF
TRBJ1-2 NA TRBD1 TRBV29-1 TGCAGCGTGACCGGGACAGGGTTAGGCTACACCTTC CSVTGTGLGYTF
TRBJ2-3 NA NA TRBV12-3/TRBV12-4 TGTGCCAGCAGTCAGACAGGTCCAGATACGCAGTATTTT CASSQTGPDTQYF
TRBJ1-6 NA TRBD1 TRBV7-9 TGTGCCAGCAGCGCGGACAGGGGGCGCGGAATATCACCCCTCCACTTT CASSADRGRGISPLHF
TRBJ2-5 NA TRBD2 TRBV9 TGTGCCAGCAGCCCGGGACTAGGCGGAGAGACCCAGTACTTC CASSPGLGGETQYF
TRBJ2-2 NA TRBD1 TRBV27 TGTGCCAGCCTCCGGACAGGGCCGGGGGACGGGGAGCTGTTTTTT CASLRTGPGDGELFF
TRBJ2-3 NA NA TRBV9 TGTGCCAGCAGCGTTTCCCCGGATACGCAGTATTTT CASSVSPDTQYF
TRBJ2-3 NA NA TRBV7-2 TGTGCCAGCAGCTTCCAAAGCGGAGATACGCAGTATTTT CASSFQSGDTQYF
TRBJ1-1 NA NA TRBV20-1 TGCAGTGCTTTGGACCCCGGGGGGGACACTGAAGCTTTCTTT CSALDPGGDTEAFF
TRBJ2-3 many TRBD2 TRBV20-1 TGCAGTGCCGACGGTAGCGGGGGTGGCACAGATACGCAGTATTTT CSADGSGGGTDTQYF
TRBJ2-1 few TRBD2 TRBV30 TGTGCCTGCTGGGGACTAGCGGGGGGAGAGCAGTTCTTC CACWGLAGGEQFF
TRBJ2-1 many TRBD2 TRBV10-3 TGTGCCATCAGCAGACTAGCGGGCCTAGACAATGAGCAGTTCTTC CAISRLAGLDNEQFF
TRBJ2-1 many TRBD2 TRBV12-3/TRBV12-4 TGTGCCAGCACTGTAAGGACTAGCGAAAAGGTCTTC CASTVRTSEKVF
TRBJ2-1 few TRBD2 TRBV20-1 TGCAGTGCTGGGAGCGGGGGTTCCTACAATGAGCAGTTCTTC CSAGSGGSYNEQFF
TRBJ2-1 many NA TRBV2 TGTGCCACGGGCCGGGACCCCCCTTTAGGCAATGAGCAGTTCTTC CATGRDPPLGNEQFF